These 29 T cell receptor beta chains share one sample of origin, sequenced in a study of T cells in Graves' hyperthyroidism and ophthalmopathy. Researchers amplified the TCR beta CDR3 regions from RNA transcripts. With the HTBI primer set, the TCR CDR3 went through a first round of RT-PCR. MiXCR, run by TCRdb on the multiplex PCR reads, gives a single entry per CDR3 protein. The sample contains about 100,000 distinct CDR3 sequences, about 16% of which appear only once. The sample comprised blood. Receptors were obtained from a woman aged 45-65 years with Graves' hyperthyroidism.

This clonotype has ten or more counts. The rearrangement uses TRBV13 and TRBJ2-5; D uncertain. Germline CDR1 is PRHDT and CDR2 is FYEKMQ (reference sequence). CDR3 size: 17 residues. Trimming left V 0 bases short and J 2 bases short, with 16 bases between. The CDR3 region is CASSLGPAALGQETQYF. In DNA, the CDR3 is TGTGCCAGCAGCTTAGGCCCGGCCGCCTTGGGGCAAGAGACCCAGTACTTC.

Notes on this clonotype: A single base separates this from a much larger clone, so it may be a read error. V usage is TRBV12-3 or TRBV12-4 and J usage is TRBJ2-4, with TRBD1 identical over 7 bases. The CDR3 has 16 residues. The V and J ends lost 3 bases and 3 bases, in that order; junction bases with no gene match: 8. This CDR3 is CASSLGQSFGKNIQYF. The CDR3 nucleotides are TGTGCCAGCAGTTTGGGACAGTCGTTCGGCAAAAACATTCAGTACTTC.

The chain has TRBV5-1 and TRBJ2-1; D not certain. Looked up from germline, CDR1 is SGHRS and CDR2 is YFSETQ. Trimming removed 2 bases from V and 0 bases from J, with 6 bases in between. The CDR3 loop spans 14 amino acids. The DNA of the CDR3 is TGCGCCAGCAGCTTCTCGAGCTCCTACAATGAGCAGTTCTTC. The encoded protein is CASSFSSSYNEQFF.

This clonotype was detected many times. This chain connects TRBV18 to TRBJ2-1, with 13 bases fitting TRBD2. The J segment lost 9 bases and the V segment lost 5 bases, leaving 7 bases of the junction unmatched. Germline V gene data show CDR1 as KGHSH and CDR2 as LQKENI. The CDR3 contains 15 residues. The CDR3 sequence: CASSVGTSGMSEQFF. The CDR3, as DNA: TGTGCCAGCTCAGTTGGGACTAGCGGGATGAGTGAGCAGTTCTTC.

This clonotype was detected only a few times. Sequence at one end of the junction differs from germline and may be a read error. This chain links TRBV6-2 or TRBV6-3 with TRBJ2-2; D possibly corresponds to TRBD2 (6 bases). CDR3 length: 16 residues. Germline loops: CDR1 MNHEY, CDR2 SVGEGT. In DNA, the CDR3 is TGTGCCAGCAGTTACTCGGCCCTATCGGGCACCGGGGGGCTGTTTTTT. It specifies CASSYSALSGTGGLFF.

The chain combines TRBV9 with TRBJ2-7, with 8 bases fitting TRBD1. Germline values: CDR1 SGDLS, CDR2 YYNGEE. V trimming: 0 bases; J trimming: 3 bases; junction bases outside the gene matches: 5. CDR3 length: 15 residues. The CDR3 is CASSVADGQGYEQYF. The CDR3 DNA reads as TGTGCCAGCAGCGTAGCTGACGGACAGGGCTACGAGCAGTACTTC.

This clonotype was counted a few times. The CDR3 nucleotides read TGCAGTGCGGAAAGGACCCGGGTGAACACTGAAGCTTTCTTT. This encodes CSAERTRVNTEAFF. The chain carries TRBV20-1 and TRBJ1-1, with unresolved D. The V end lost 6 bases, the J end lost 0 bases, and 14 bases lay between the germline ends. Germline loops: CDR1 DFQATT, CDR2 SNEGSKA (reference sequence). This CDR3 has 14 residues.

The sample holds many counts of this clonotype. V is TRBV20-1 and J is TRBJ1-1; D not resolved. From germline, CDR1 is DFQATT and CDR2 SNEGSKA (reference sequence). The V end lost 2 bases, the J end lost 0 bases, and 7 bases lay between the germline ends. This CDR3 has 13 residues. The CDR3 here is CSARLRLNTEAFF. In nucleotides, the CDR3 is TGCAGTGCTAGATTAAGACTGAACACTGAAGCTTTCTTT.

This clonotype was counted a few times. The J gene is TRBJ1-6, the V gene TRBV9; maybe TRBD1 (6 bases). The CDR3 totals 15 residues. The V end was cut by 3 bases, the J end by 6 bases, with 13 bases between. Germline-derived CDR1 and CDR2 are SGDLS and YYNGEE. The CDR3 loop is CASSAPGGANSPLHF. The CDR3, as DNA: TGTGCCAGCAGCGCGCCCGGGGGGGCTAATTCACCCCTCCACTTT.

There are many counts of this clonotype. This rearrangement joins TRBV12-3 or TRBV12-4 to TRBJ1-2; 9 bases are a match to TRBD1. This CDR3 comprises 15 residues. V trimming: 5 bases; J trimming: 3 bases; junction bases outside the gene matches: 7. In DNA, the CDR3 is TGTGCCAGCAGTACACCGGGACAGGGTTACTATGGCTACACCTTC. It translates to CASSTPGQGYYGYTF.

The table lists this clonotype with a few counts. The genes are TRBV18 and TRBJ2-3; D is uncertain. CDR3 size: 14 residues. Between the trimmed V and J ends, which lost 3 bases and 1 base, there was a span of 8 bases. Looked up from germline, CDR1 is KGHSH and CDR2 is LQKENI. The CDR3: CASSPPARTDTQYF. The CDR3 DNA sequence: TGTGCCAGCTCACCCCCAGCCCGCACAGATACGCAGTATTTT.

This clonotype came up many times. The V and J genes are TRBV12-3 or TRBV12-4 and TRBJ1-5; a possible D gene is TRBD1 (6 bases). The V gene lost 0 bases and the J gene lost 6 bases, with 12 bases spanning the gap. The CDR3 contains 15 residues. CDR3 in amino acids: CASSLAGGAGQPQHF. The CDR3 region has the DNA TGTGCCAGCAGTTTAGCTGGGGGGGCAGGTCAGCCCCAGCATTTT.

This clonotype was detected many times. The chain carries TRBV5-6 and TRBJ1-5, with 7 bases that match TRBD1. CDR3 size: 16 residues. Trimming at V came to 3 bases and at J to 6 bases, leaving 12 bases not matched to a gene. The germline CDR1 and CDR2 sequences are SGHDT and YYEEEE. CDR3 nucleotides: TGTGCCAGCAGCTCTGGGGCTAGGGGGCTGGGTCAGCCCCAGCATTTT. Its translation: CASSSGARGLGQPQHF.

The chain employs TRBV20-1 and TRBJ2-1; TRBD2 agrees at 9 bases. V was clipped by 3 bases and J by 9 bases; unmatched bases: 9. The V gene's germline CDR1 is DFQATT and CDR2 SNEGSKA (reference sequence). The CDR3 runs 14 residues. Here the CDR3 reads CSASRAGGDGEQFF. CDR3 DNA: TGCAGTGCTAGCCGGGCGGGAGGGGATGGTGAGCAGTTCTTC.

In its sample, this clonotype was seen many times. This chain joins TRBV5-8 and TRBJ2-1; 7 bases map to TRBD1. V was pared by 3 bases and J by 2 bases, with 8 bases of the junction left unmatched. This CDR3 is 16 amino acids long. CDR1 is SGHTS, CDR2 YDEGEE, per germline. The CDR3 is CASSSGQSIPYNEQFF. As DNA, the CDR3 is TGTGCCAGCAGCTCGGGACAGTCCATACCCTACAATGAGCAGTTCTTC.

This clonotype has only a few counts. The chain uses TRBV19 and TRBJ2-3; 8 nucleotides align to TRBD1. Germline CDR1 LNHDA, CDR2 SQIVND (reference sequence). The CDR3 covers 17 residues. J lost 4 bases, V lost 4 bases, and 13 bases had no gene match. DNA of the CDR3: TGTGCCAGTAGTAAAGGGGCAGGGGGCGCGTGGGCAGATACGCAGTATTTT. It yields the protein CASSKGAGGAWADTQYF.

This clonotype came up many times. The chain recombines TRBV20-1 with TRBJ2-4; 10 positions agree with TRBD1. V shed 5 bases, J shed 6 bases, and the junction held 10 bases outside the gene matches. The CDR3 covers 15 residues. Germline V gene lookup returns CDR1 DFQATT and CDR2 SNEGSKA (reference sequence). CDR3 in DNA: TGCAGTGCTCCTGACAGGGGGCGGTTGGTAAACATTCAGTACTTC. The encoded protein is CSAPDRGRLVNIQYF.

The chain links TRBV7-8 to TRBJ2-5; 14 nucleotides line up with TRBD2. The CDR3 totals 17 residues. Trimming removed 3 bases from V and 3 bases from J; junction bases left unmatched: 6. The germline V gene encodes CDR1 SGHVS and CDR2 FQNEAQ. The CDR3 region has the DNA TGTGCCAGCAGCTTCCCCCCGGGACTAGCGGGAGAAGAGACCCAGTACTTC. It translates to CASSFPPGLAGEETQYF.

This clonotype has a count of ten or more. CDR3 region: CASSLFNEQFF. The CDR3 nucleotides are TGTGCCAGCAGCCTATTCAATGAGCAGTTCTTC. The chain joins TRBV7-8 to TRBJ2-1; the D is unclear. The CDR3 totals 11 residues. V lost 5 bases and J lost 6, with 5 bases in between. From germline, CDR1 is SGHVS and CDR2 FQNEAQ. The whole variable domain, filled in from reference TRBV7-8 and TRBJ2-1, reads GAGVSQSPRYKVAKRGQDVALRCDPISGHVSLFWYQQALGQGPEFLTYFQNEAQLDKSGLPSDRFFAERPEGSVSTLKIQRTQQEDSAVYLCASSLFNEQFFGPGTRLTVL.

CDR3 region: CSVYGTSGQETQYF. The DNA of the CDR3 is TGCAGCGTTTACGGGACTAGCGGACAAGAGACCCAGTACTTC. The J gene is TRBJ2-5, the V gene TRBV29-1; 11 bases match TRBD2. The germline V gene has CDR1 SQVTM and CDR2 ANQGSEA. The CDR3 is 14 residues long. After removal of 5 bases from V and 2 bases from J, the junction contained 4 bases not matched to a gene.

This clonotype was detected ten times or more. The CDR3 loop reads CASSLGVSDEQFF. In nucleotides, the CDR3 is TGTGCCAGCAGCCTCGGGGTCTCGGATGAGCAGTTCTTC. The chain carries TRBV11-2 and TRBJ2-1; D possibly corresponds to TRBD2 (5 bases). The CDR3 is made up of 13 amino acids. Per germline, CDR1 SGHAT and CDR2 FQNNGV. The V end was cut by 5 bases, the J end by 8 bases, with 13 bases between.

This clonotype was counted ten times or more. The J gene is TRBJ2-3, the V gene TRBV7-3; TRBD2 matches at 9 bases. Germline V gene lookup returns CDR1 SGHTA and CDR2 FQGTGA. This CDR3 spans 18 amino acids. Losses at the gene ends were 4 bases for V and 2 bases for J; bases not matched to a gene: 13. The CDR3, as DNA: TGTGCCAGCAGCTCCAACGGGGCTAGCGGGGAAATCACAGATACGCAGTATTTT. Residues: CASSSNGASGEITDTQYF.

The CDR3 protein is CASSQEGSGAPSDGYTF. The CDR3 bases are TGCGCCAGCAGCCAAGAAGGGTCGGGAGCCCCTTCCGATGGCTACACCTTC. This rearrangement joins TRBV4-1 to TRBJ1-2; D gene uncertain. V was cut by 0 bases and J by 6 bases, with 20 bases left in between. The CDR3 sequence is 17 residues long. CDR1 and CDR2 (germline): MGHRA, YSYEKL.

This clonotype occurred many times. The gene calls are TRBV29-1 and TRBJ2-1; D gene ambiguous. The germline CDR1 and CDR2 sequences are SQVTM and ANQGSEA. The CDR3 spans 14 residues. Trimming took off 1 base at V and 2 bases at J, with 9 bases between the two ends. CDR3 loop: CSVEGPGPYNEQFF. The CDR3 DNA reads TGCAGCGTTGAAGGTCCGGGTCCCTACAATGAGCAGTTCTTC.

There are many counts of this clonotype. The CDR3 coding sequence is TGTGCCAGCTCACCCATAGGACTAGCGGGACGAGCAACAAATACGCAGTATTTT. Amino acid sequence: CASSPIGLAGRATNTQYF. The chain is built from TRBV18 and TRBJ2-3; 12 bases are a match to TRBD2. The length of the CDR3 is 18 residues. Germline lookup yields CDR1 KGHSH and CDR2 LQKENI. V gave up 3 bases and J gave up 7 bases; unmatched junction bases: 14.

Ten or more counts support this clonotype. This chain connects TRBV29-1 to TRBJ1-1; 10 nucleotides line up with TRBD1. V was clipped by 6 bases and J by 8 bases; unmatched bases: 12. CDR1 SQVTM and CDR2 ANQGSEA come from the germline V gene. The CDR3 is made up of 14 amino acids. CDR3 sequence: CSVRTGTGVSEAFF. CDR3 nucleotides: TGCAGCGTACGAACCGGGACAGGGGTTTCAGAAGCTTTCTTT.

This clonotype has a count of ten or more. The chain carries TRBV6-1 and TRBJ2-1; TRBD2 might be the D (5 bases). CDR3 length: 15 residues. Germline V gives CDR1 MNHNS, CDR2 SASEGT. Trimming removed 5 bases from V and 1 base from J, with 12 bases in between. The CDR3 bases are TGTGCCAGCAGTTATTACGGGGTGTCCTACAATGAGCAGTTCTTC. It codes for CASSYYGVSYNEQFF.

In this sample, this clonotype turned up a few times. The rearrangement links TRBV7-9 to TRBJ1-3; 8 nucleotides agree with TRBD1. The CDR3 runs to 15 residues. The germline V gene encodes CDR1 SEHNR and CDR2 FQNEAQ (reference sequence). The trim removed 5 bases at V and 0 bases at J, leaving 3 bases unmatched. The CDR3 DNA reads as TGTGCCAGCAGCGAGACAGGGGTCTCTGGAAACACCATATATTTT. Its protein product is CASSETGVSGNTIYF.

This clonotype came up many times. The chain has TRBV20-1 and TRBJ2-1; D remains unclear. The CDR3 spans 15 residues. Germline V gene data show CDR1 as DFQATT and CDR2 as SNEGSKA (reference sequence). Trimming shortened V by 3 bases and J by 8 bases, and 20 bases separated the two germline ends. The CDR3 spells CSASKPGTAVHEQFF. In DNA form, the CDR3 reads TGCAGTGCTAGCAAACCGGGCACCGCGGTCCATGAGCAGTTCTTC.